These 23 T cell receptor beta chains originate from one sample sequenced in a study of blood T cell repertoires in COVID-19 (dated by TCRdb to 2018 to 2021). Library prep was done by the immunoSEQ multiplex PCR assay. TCRdb obtained this table from immuneACCESS and retained in-frame rearrangements with V and J assigned. These tables miss some clones; where compared with another copy, unresolved V genes account for less than half of the shortfall, and the remainder is unexplained. This sample is represented by 300,000 to 400,000 clones; roughly 85% of them were singletons. The ten largest clones add up to 1.5% to 2% of the sample. Sequenced material: PBMCs or T cells enriched from blood (not recorded which). The receptors shown here come from a woman aged 25 to 39 who had been exposed to COVID-19.

J is TRBJ2-7 and V is TRBV5-6; 7 bases are shared with TRBD2. J gave up 4 bases and V 5 bases, and 12 bases lay outside the gene matches. Germline V gene sequence: CDR1 SGHDT, CDR2 YYEEEE. CDR3 length equals 15 residues. CDR3 sequence (DNA): TGTGCCAGCAGTATGTCAAGCGGGATCAGGTACGAGCAGTACTTC. Translating gives CASSMSSGIRYEQYF.

The chain recombines TRBV2 with TRBJ1-4; D may be TRBD1 (5 bases). The CDR3 is 14 amino acids. Trimming left V 4 bases short and J 7 bases short, with 13 bases between. Germline loops: CDR1 SNHLY, CDR2 FYNNEI. CDR3 sequence (DNA): TGTGCCAGCAGTGCGACAGCTAGGGGTGAAAAACTGTTTTTT. Its protein is CASSATARGEKLFF.

This rearrangement joins TRBV23-1 to TRBJ2-3, with 7 nucleotides matching TRBD1. TRBV23-1 is designated an ORF whose function remains uncertain. J gave up 4 bases and V 1 base, and 14 bases lay outside the gene matches. The CDR3 has 18 residues. The CDR3 sequence: CASSQFRTQGSTADTQYF. For the CDR3, the DNA is TGCGCCAGCAGTCAATTCCGTACACAGGGGTCTACCGCAGATACGCAGTATTTT.

This clone showed up just once. The chain recombines TRBV7-9 with TRBJ1-5; no clear D. The ends were cut back, 6 bases at V and 1 base at J, with 4 bases in the middle. Germline CDR1 is SEHNR and CDR2 is FQNEAQ (reference sequence). The CDR3 consists of 12 residues. The CDR3 sequence: CASSESNQPQHF. DNA of the CDR3: TGTGCCAGCAGTGAGAGCAATCAGCCCCAGCATTTT.

This clone has only one observation. This chain uses TRBV25-1 with TRBJ2-7, with 15 bases that match TRBD2. The trim removed 6 bases at V and 7 bases at J, leaving 10 bases unmatched. Germline lookup yields CDR1 MGHDK and CDR2 SYGVNS. The CDR3 consists of 16 residues. The CDR3 is CASRLRTSGGAEEQYF. In DNA form, the CDR3 reads TGTGCCAGCAGGCTGAGGACTAGCGGGGGGGCCGAGGAGCAGTACTTC.

The rearrangement joins TRBV7-2 to TRBJ2-1; 9 nucleotides agree with TRBD1. J gave up 9 bases and V 1 base, and 4 bases lay outside the gene matches. The CDR3 sequence is 14 residues long. The germline CDR1 and CDR2 sequences are SGHTA and FQGNSA. CDR3 sequence: CASSLGDRVAEQFF. The CDR3 DNA reads as TGTGCCAGCAGCTTAGGGGACAGGGTAGCTGAGCAGTTCTTC.

This chain uses TRBV9 with TRBJ2-7; TRBD2 is a possible D gene (6 bases). The V and J ends lost 4 bases and 5 bases respectively, with 10 bases between them. The germline V gene has CDR1 SGDLS and CDR2 YYNGEE. There are 12 residues in the CDR3. DNA for the CDR3: TGTGCCAGCAGCAGAGGAGGGAACGAGCAGTACTTC. It translates to CASSRGGNEQYF.

This clone showed up many times. This chain links TRBV7-2 with TRBJ1-3; TRBD1 is a possible D gene (5 bases). From germline, CDR1 is SGHTA and CDR2 FQGNSA. The CDR3 is made up of 15 amino acids. V lost 5 bases, J lost 0 bases, and 11 bases lay in between. CDR3 coding DNA: TGTGCCAGCAGCGTGACAGTAAACTCTGGAAACACCATATATTTT. Protein sequence: CASSVTVNSGNTIYF. Full variable domain (missing parts from reference TRBV7-2 and TRBJ1-3): GAGVSQSPSNKVTEKGKDVELRCDPISGHTALYWYRQSLGQGLEFLIYFQGNSAPDKSGLPSDRFSAERTGGSVSTLTIQRTQQEDSAVYLCASSVTVNSGNTIYFGEGSWLTVV.

The chain combines TRBV7-2 with TRBJ1-2, with D possibly matching TRBD1 (5 bases). V was trimmed by 0 bases and J by 5 bases, leaving 13 bases between them. The germline gives CDR1 SGHTA, CDR2 FQGNSA. The CDR3 has 15 residues. As DNA, the CDR3 is TGTGCCAGCAGCTTAGCTAAACAGACAGCGTATGGCTACACCTTC. Protein: CASSLAKQTAYGYTF.

The CDR3 DNA reads TGTGCCAGCAGTTACTGGGGACAGGGGGCAGGGGAGCAGTACTTC. Its translation is CASSYWGQGAGEQYF. The chain carries TRBV6-5 and TRBJ2-7, with TRBD1 identical over 12 bases. Trimming cost V 1 base and J 7 bases; bases outside gene matches: 5. Germline V gives CDR1 MNHEY, CDR2 SVGAGI. The CDR3 loop spans 15 amino acids.

V gene TRBV10-3 combines with J gene TRBJ2-1; 8 nucleotides align to TRBD1. Losses at the gene ends were 4 bases for V and 9 bases for J; bases not matched to a gene: 8. Germline assignment: CDR1 ENHRY and CDR2 SYGVKD. This CDR3 spans 14 amino acids. CDR3 nucleotide sequence: TGTGCCATCAGTGGCGACAGGGGAACAGTTGAGCAGTTCTTC. Translation gives CAISGDRGTVEQFF.

The rearrangement uses TRBV24-1 and TRBJ2-1; weak D call: TRBD1 (5 bases). Germline CDR1 reads KGHDR; CDR2 reads SFDVKD. V was cut by 4 bases and J by 0 bases, with 12 bases left in between. There are 16 residues in the CDR3. The CDR3 DNA is TGTGCCACCAGTGAACAGGACACCAGCTCCTACAATGAGCAGTTCTTC. Its translation is CATSEQDTSSYNEQFF.

This clone was counted once. The rearrangement links TRBV4-3 to TRBJ2-2; 9 bases align to TRBD2. The length of the CDR3 is 18 residues. The V segment lost 0 bases and the J segment 0 bases; nucleotides outside the gene matches: 5. Germline V gene data show CDR1 as LGHNA and CDR2 as YSLEER. This CDR3 reads CASSQDFLAGPNTGELFF. The CDR3 nucleotides are TGCGCCAGCAGCCAAGATTTTCTAGCGGGACCGAACACCGGGGAGCTGTTTTTT.

The rearrangement links TRBV5-1 to TRBJ2-3, with TRBD2 matching over 11 bases. The CDR3 covers 17 residues. Losses at the gene ends were 0 bases for V and 0 bases for J; bases not matched to a gene: 3. Germline lookup yields CDR1 SGHRS and CDR2 YFSETQ. The DNA for the CDR3 is TGCGCCAGCAGCTTGGCCAGGACTAGCGGGAGCACAGATACGCAGTATTTT. Translating gives CASSLARTSGSTDTQYF.

The CDR3 loop reads CASSQVSYTGELFF. The CDR3 DNA follows: TGTGCCAGCAGCCAAGTTTCATACACCGGGGAGCTGTTTTTT. This chain uses TRBV14 with TRBJ2-2; D is unclear. Germline CDR1 SGHDN, CDR2 FVKESK. CDR3 length: 14 amino acids. V was trimmed by 1 base and J by 3 bases, leaving 6 bases between them.

The J gene is TRBJ2-5, the V gene TRBV28; TRBD1 might be the D (5 bases). Trimming took 6 bases from V and 3 from J, leaving 11 bases between them. Germline V gives CDR1 MDHEN, CDR2 SYDVKM. The CDR3 has 13 residues. CDR3 DNA: TGTGCCAGCAGGCCAGGGTTGGAAGAGACCCAGTACTTC. Amino acids: CASRPGLEETQYF.

This sequence joins TRBV9 and TRBJ2-3, with D possibly matching TRBD1 (6 bases). The CDR3 totals 14 residues. Germline V gene sequence: CDR1 SGDLS, CDR2 YYNGEE. V lost 3 bases and J lost 4, with 12 bases in between. The CDR3: CASSALQGSDTQYF. The CDR3 coding sequence is TGTGCCAGCAGCGCCCTACAGGGTTCAGATACGCAGTATTTT.

This chain connects TRBV19 to TRBJ1-5; D is possibly TRBD1 (5 bases). Trimming took off 5 bases at V and 1 base at J, with 18 bases between the two ends. CDR1 and CDR2 from the germline V gene are LNHDA and SQIVND (reference sequence). This CDR3 is built from 17 residues. CDR3 region: CASSPREGGTSNQPQHF. In DNA, the CDR3 is TGTGCCAGTAGTCCACGGGAGGGCGGGACCAGCAATCAGCCCCAGCATTTT.

In its sample, this clone was seen many times. The chain has TRBV7-9 and TRBJ1-2, with D possibly TRBD1 on 6 matching bases. The V gene's germline CDR1 is SEHNR and CDR2 FQNEAQ (reference sequence). V dropped 5 bases and J dropped 3 bases, with 16 bases sitting between them. This CDR3 comprises 15 residues. CDR3 sequence: CASSGRQEAHYGYTF. The CDR3 DNA follows: TGTGCCAGCAGCGGTCGACAGGAGGCCCACTATGGCTACACCTTC.

The V and J genes are TRBV11-2 and TRBJ1-2, with D perhaps matching TRBD1 (6 bases). Looked up from germline, CDR1 is SGHAT and CDR2 is FQNNGV. The V end lost 9 bases, the J end lost 4 bases, and 21 bases lay between the germline ends. CDR3 size: 15 residues. The CDR3 here is CASHLTGTPIYGYTF. The CDR3, as DNA: TGTGCCAGTCACCTCACCGGGACACCGATCTATGGCTACACCTTC.

This clone has a single count. The chain is built from TRBV27 and TRBJ1-6, with 7 nucleotides matching TRBD1. The ends lost 2 bases at V and 5 bases at J; junction bases unmatched: 0. CDR3 length: 14 residues. CDR1 is MNHEY, CDR2 SMNVEV, per germline (reference sequence). The CDR3 sequence: CASSLDRDNSPLHF. CDR3 nucleotide sequence: TGTGCCAGCAGTTTAGACAGGGATAATTCACCCCTCCACTTT.

The chain uses TRBV5-1 and TRBJ1-1; no reliable D call. This CDR3 contains 14 residues. CDR1 and CDR2 (germline): SGHRS, YFSETQ. V was trimmed by 7 bases and J by 7 bases, leaving 20 bases between them. CDR3 coding DNA: TGCGCCAGCCGAGAATTAATGGGGAGGGATGAAGCTTTCTTT. Translating it yields CASRELMGRDEAFF.

The chain combines TRBV19 with TRBJ1-1; D possibly corresponds to TRBD1 (5 bases). The CDR3 is 14 residues long. The germline CDR1 and CDR2 sequences are LNHDA and SQIVND (reference sequence). The V and J ends lost 6 bases and 5 bases respectively, with 16 bases between them. For the CDR3, the DNA is TGTGCCAGTAGCAATCAGGGCAGTGGGACTGAAGCTTTCTTT. This sequence encodes CASSNQGSGTEAFF.